This T cell receptor (beta chain) appears in the sequencing data of a study of blood T cell repertoires in COVID-19. For the study at large: Samples came from the United States, Italy and Spain, spanning acute and convalescent COVID-19. PBMCs, B-cell-depleted T cells, or T cells were the source of the cDNA or gDNA that made up the material.

Trimming removed 1 base from V and 2 bases from J, with 10 bases in between. There are 15 residues in the CDR3. The germline V gene encodes CDR1 ENHRY and CDR2 SYGVKD. In the original analysis: For nucleated cells, counts were estimated from reference gene primer amplification. Here immunoSEQ multiplex PCR was the method, and the copy in TCRdb shows in-frame clones only, minus some. V, J and clone size were drawn from that table, and D and trimming were deduced from the DNA. The data contain 45,000 to 55,000 clones, around 72% of them singletons. The source of this sequence is a human donor with active or convalescent COVID-19. The donor label of this sample is uncertain. The gene calls are TRBV10-3 and TRBJ2-3, with D perhaps matching TRBD2 (6 bases). Sequenced material: peripheral blood. CDR3 protein: CAISELGLATDTQYF. The CDR3 coding sequence is TGTGCCATCAGTGAGTTGGGACTTGCCACAGATACGCAGTATTTT.